These 6 T cell receptor beta chains came from one sample sequenced in a study of blood T cell repertoires in COVID-19. Assay: immunoSEQ multiplex PCR; the TCRdb copy retains only in-frame clones and omits some. The sample records approximately 120,000 clones, roughly 80% being singletons. The sequenced sample was peripheral blood. Receptor source: an elderly man with COVID-19, enrolled during active disease.

CDR3 loop: CASSSRTGPDTQYF. In DNA, the CDR3 is TGTGCCAGCAGCTCAAGGACAGGTCCAGATACGCAGTATTTT. The chain joins TRBV7-9 to TRBJ2-3, with 7 bases lining up with TRBD1. Looked up from germline, CDR1 is SEHNR and CDR2 is FQNEAQ (reference sequence). The J segment lost 4 bases and the V segment lost 4 bases, leaving 5 bases of the junction unmatched. The CDR3 runs to 14 residues.

This clone was observed a handful of times. V gene TRBV11-2 combines with J gene TRBJ1-1; D may be TRBD1 (6 bases). From germline, CDR1 is SGHAT and CDR2 FQNNGV. Trimming left V 0 bases short and J 3 bases short, with 11 bases between. The CDR3 is made up of 15 amino acids. The CDR3 spells CASSLDWGPDTEAFF. The CDR3 DNA reads TGTGCCAGCAGCTTAGATTGGGGGCCTGACACTGAAGCTTTCTTT.

J is TRBJ1-1 and V is TRBV7-6, with 7 positions matching TRBD1. After removal of 3 bases from V and 0 bases from J, the junction contained 7 bases not matched to a gene. The CDR3 sequence is 16 residues long. Looked up from germline, CDR1 is SGHVS and CDR2 is FNYEAQ. The CDR3 DNA reads as TGTGCCAGCAGCTTTGCCCCCACAGGGGTGAACACTGAAGCTTTCTTT. This translates into CASSFAPTGVNTEAFF.

The chain uses TRBV28 and TRBJ1-1, with D tentatively TRBD1 (5 bases). The length of the CDR3 is 13 residues. With 7 bases removed from V and 4 bases from J, the gap between germline ends came to 13 bases. Per germline, CDR1 MDHEN and CDR2 SYDVKM. CDR3 residues: CASTRTWPTEAFF. The DNA for the CDR3 is TGTGCCAGCACCAGGACATGGCCCACTGAAGCTTTCTTT. Filled out from reference TRBV28 and TRBJ1-1, the complete variable domain reads DVKVTQSSRYLVKRTGEKVFLECVQDMDHENMFWYRQDPGLGLRLIYFSYDVKMKEKGDIPEGYSVSREKKERFSLILESASTNQTSMYLCASTRTWPTEAFFGQGTRLTVV.

The rearrangement links TRBV10-3 to TRBJ1-3, with TRBD1 as a possible D gene (6 bases). CDR3 length: 14 amino acids. V was shortened by 6 bases and J by 0 bases, with 9 bases between the two germline ends. Germline V CDR1 and CDR2: ENHRY, SYGVKD. CDR3 sequence: CAIRTTGSGNTIYF. CDR3 nucleotide sequence: TGTGCCATCAGAACGACAGGCTCTGGAAACACCATATATTTT.

V usage is TRBV24-1 and J usage is TRBJ2-2; 7 bases match TRBD2. CDR1 and CDR2 (germline): KGHDR, SFDVKD. Trimming at V came to 7 bases and at J to 0 bases, leaving 7 bases not matched to a gene. The CDR3 loop spans 16 amino acids. The CDR3 spells CATSGGRFPNTGELFF. DNA of the CDR3: TGTGCCACCAGCGGGGGGAGGTTCCCGAACACCGGGGAGCTGTTTTTT.